This is a list of T cell receptor beta chains from one sample in a study of blood T cell repertoires in COVID-19. Measured with immunoSEQ multiplex PCR; TCRdb has only the in-frame clones, and not every one. The table records approximately 35,000 clones, approximately 89% of them present only once. The material sequenced was peripheral blood. The receptors were gathered from a human donor in a cohort sampled during active COVID-19. Both conserved end residues are trimmed from each CDR3.

>TRBV7-5|TRBJ1-5
VRSLAGSGRDQPQH
>TRBV6-5|TRBJ1-1
ASSWLGQNTEAF
>TRBV19|TRBJ1-1
ASSIGQGEGNTEAF
>TRBV3-1/TRBV3-2|TRBJ1-1
ASSQWGHDTEAF
>TRBV5-1|TRBJ1-5
ASSLTGESGPQH
>TRBV3-1/TRBV3-2|TRBJ1-2
ASSPQGDRGSYT
>TRBV18|TRBJ1-1
ASSPGTNTEAF
>TRBV18|TRBJ2-3
ASSPDSRHTQY
>TRBV7-2|TRBJ2-7
ASSPGGGTGTYEQY
>TRBV18|TRBJ2-7
ASSPSPGSYEQY
>TRBV15|TRBJ2-7
ATSISGTDYEQY
>TRBV3-1/TRBV3-2|TRBJ1-6
ASSQGRQGSSPLH
>TRBV7-2|TRBJ1-1
ASTPQERKNTEAF
>TRBV5-1|TRBJ1-3
ASSPAGGPGNTIY
>TRBV5-8|TRBJ1-2
ASSPPGRARGGYGYT
>TRBV7-9|TRBJ1-4
ASIAAQGPSEKLF
>TRBV19|TRBJ2-2
ASSTSRTGNTGELF
>TRBV14|TRBJ1-2
ASSQGGTGLYGYT
>TRBV4-1|TRBJ2-5
ASSPGRGTYQETQY
>TRBV2|TRBJ1-1
ASSGQTNTEAF
>TRBV4-2|TRBJ2-2
ASSPGSGGAGELF
>TRBV19|TRBJ1-2
ASKEGDRWGYT